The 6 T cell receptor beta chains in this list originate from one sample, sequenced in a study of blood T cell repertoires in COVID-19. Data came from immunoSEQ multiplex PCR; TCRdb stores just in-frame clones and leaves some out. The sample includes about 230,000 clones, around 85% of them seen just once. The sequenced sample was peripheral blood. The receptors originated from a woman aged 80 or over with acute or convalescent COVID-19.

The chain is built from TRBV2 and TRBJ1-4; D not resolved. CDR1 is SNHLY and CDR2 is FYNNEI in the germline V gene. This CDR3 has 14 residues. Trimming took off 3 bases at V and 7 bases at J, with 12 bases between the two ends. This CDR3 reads CASSERRSGEKLFF. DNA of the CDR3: TGTGCCAGCAGTGAGAGGAGGAGCGGTGAAAAACTGTTTTTT.

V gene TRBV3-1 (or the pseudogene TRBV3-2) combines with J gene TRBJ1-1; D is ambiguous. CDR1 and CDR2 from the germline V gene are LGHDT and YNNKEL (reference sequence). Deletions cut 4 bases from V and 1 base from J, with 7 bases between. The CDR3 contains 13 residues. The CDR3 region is CASSPPWNTEAFF. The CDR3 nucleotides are TGTGCCAGCAGCCCTCCCTGGAACACTGAAGCTTTCTTT.

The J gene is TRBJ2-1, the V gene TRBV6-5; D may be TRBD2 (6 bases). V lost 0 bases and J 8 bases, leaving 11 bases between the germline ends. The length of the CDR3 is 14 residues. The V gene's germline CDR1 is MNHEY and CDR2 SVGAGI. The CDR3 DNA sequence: TGTGCCAGCAGTTACTCAGGGACTCCTGATGAGCAGTTCTTC. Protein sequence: CASSYSGTPDEQFF.

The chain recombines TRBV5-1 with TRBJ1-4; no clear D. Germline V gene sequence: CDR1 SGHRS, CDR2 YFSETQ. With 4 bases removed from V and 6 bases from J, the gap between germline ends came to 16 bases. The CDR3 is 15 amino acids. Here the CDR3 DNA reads TGCGCCAGCAGCCAGGCGCATACCGTCGATGAAAAACTGTTTTTT. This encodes CASSQAHTVDEKLFF. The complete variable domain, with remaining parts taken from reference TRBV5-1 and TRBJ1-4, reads KAGVTQTPRYLIKTRGQQVTLSCSPISGHRSVSWYQQTPGQGLQFLFEYFSETQRNKGNFPGRFSGRQFSNSRSEMNVSTLELGDSALYLCASSQAHTVDEKLFFGSGTQLSVL.

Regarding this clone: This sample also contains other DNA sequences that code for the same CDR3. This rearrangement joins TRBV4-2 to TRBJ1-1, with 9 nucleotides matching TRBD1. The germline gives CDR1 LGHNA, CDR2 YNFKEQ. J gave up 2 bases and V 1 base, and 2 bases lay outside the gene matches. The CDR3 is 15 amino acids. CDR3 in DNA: TGTGCCAGCAGCCAAGGGGGACAGGGAAACACTGAAGCTTTCTTT. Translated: CASSQGGQGNTEAFF.

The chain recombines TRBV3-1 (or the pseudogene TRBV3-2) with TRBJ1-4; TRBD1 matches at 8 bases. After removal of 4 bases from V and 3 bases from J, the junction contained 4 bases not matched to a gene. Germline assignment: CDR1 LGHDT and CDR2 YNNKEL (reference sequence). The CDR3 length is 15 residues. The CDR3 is CASSLRTGPNEKLFF. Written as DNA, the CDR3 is TGTGCCAGCAGCCTACGGACAGGGCCTAATGAAAAACTGTTTTTT.